One sample yielded the 10 T cell receptor beta chains listed below, sequenced in a study of STAT5B mutations in CD4+ large granular lymphocyte leukemia. Generated by immunoSEQ multiplex PCR, the TCRdb table keeps only in-frame clones and is missing some. The sample holds some 32,000 clones, about 82% seen once. The sequenced sample was CD4+ T cells from blood buffy coats. These receptors originate from a human donor in good health.

The chain has TRBV30 and TRBJ2-2; D is uncertain. Trimming pared 3 bases from V and 6 bases from J, leaving 17 bases between. The CDR3 sequence is 15 residues long. Germline V gene data show CDR1 as GTSNPN and CDR2 as SVGIG (reference sequence). CDR3 bases: TGTGCCTGGAGGAAACCGGGCCTTGGTGCCGGGGAGCTGTTTTTT. Protein sequence: CAWRKPGLGAGELFF. Looking up the rest from reference TRBV30 and TRBJ2-2 gives the full variable domain: SQTIHQWPATLVQPVGSPLSLECTVEGTSNPNLYWYRQAAGRGLQLLFYSVGIGQISSEVPQNLSASRPQDRQFILSSKKLLLSDSGFYLCAWRKPGLGAGELFFGEGSRLTVL.

The rearrangement uses TRBV2 and TRBJ1-5; TRBD1 matches 10 bases. Germline V gene sequence: CDR1 SNHLY, CDR2 FYNNEI. V lost 4 bases and J lost 6; bases outside the gene matches: 0. There are 13 residues in the CDR3. CDR3 residues: CASSGDRGQPQHF. Here the CDR3 DNA reads TGTGCCAGCAGTGGGGACAGGGGTCAGCCCCAGCATTTT.

This chain uses TRBV14 with TRBJ2-7; D gene uncertain. Germline-derived CDR1 and CDR2 are SGHDN and FVKESK. This CDR3 comprises 14 residues. The V and J ends lost 2 bases and 1 base respectively, with 9 bases between them. The CDR3 reads CASSQPRRSYEQYF. The CDR3 DNA sequence: TGTGCCAGCAGCCAACCTAGACGGTCCTACGAGCAGTACTTC.

The V call is TRBV5-4, the J call TRBJ2-5; D might be TRBD2 (5 bases). Germline loops: CDR1 SGHNT, CDR2 YYREEE (reference sequence). This CDR3 comprises 14 residues. Trimming took off 2 bases at V and 3 bases at J, with 11 bases between the two ends. This chain's CDR3 is CASSFGGHKETQYF. The CDR3 DNA follows: TGTGCCAGCAGCTTTGGCGGGCACAAAGAGACCCAGTACTTC.

The J gene is TRBJ2-1, the V gene TRBV10-1; no clear D. The V gene's germline CDR1 is WNHNN and CDR2 SYGVQD (reference sequence). The ends were cut back, 8 bases at V and 1 base at J, with 3 bases in the middle. The CDR3 consists of 11 residues. Written as DNA, the CDR3 is TGCGCCAGCGGATCCTACAATGAGCAGTTCTTC. It yields the protein CASGSYNEQFF.

The J gene is TRBJ1-1, the V gene TRBV5-5, with TRBD1 as a possible D gene (5 bases). The CDR3 totals 15 residues. The ends were cut back, 5 bases at V and 0 bases at J, with 14 bases in the middle. Germline V gives CDR1 SGHKS, CDR2 YYEKEE (reference sequence). CDR3 region: CASSVGALLNTEAFF. CDR3 nucleotide sequence: TGTGCCAGCAGTGTCGGGGCACTCCTGAACACTGAAGCTTTCTTT.

The rearrangement joins TRBV5-8 to TRBJ1-1; TRBD1 aligns across 11 bases. J was trimmed by 5 bases and V by 4 bases; bases with no gene match: 7. The CDR3 is 15 residues long. CDR1 is SGHTS and CDR2 is YDEGEE in the germline V gene. For the CDR3, the DNA is TGTGCCAGCAGCCAACCGGGACAGGGGGGGACTGAAGCTTTCTTT. It yields the protein CASSQPGQGGTEAFF.

This chain joins TRBV5-1 and TRBJ2-5, with D uncertain. Germline assignment: CDR1 SGHRS and CDR2 YFSETQ. Trimming took off 0 bases at V and 5 bases at J, with 11 bases between the two ends. This CDR3 has 14 residues. CDR3 region: CASSLGSGKETQYF. Written as DNA, the CDR3 is TGCGCCAGCAGCTTGGGTTCTGGGAAGGAGACCCAGTACTTC.

Here the CDR3 reads CASSRGQSSYEQYF. For the CDR3, the DNA is TGTGCCAGCAGCAGGGGGCAGAGCTCCTACGAGCAGTACTTC. The V gene is TRBV6-1, the J gene TRBJ2-7; 8 bases match TRBD1. The CDR3 length is 14 residues. V was pared by 6 bases and J by 0 bases, with 4 bases of the junction left unmatched. Germline CDR1 MNHNS, CDR2 SASEGT.

The CDR3 loop is CASSPSPGKETQYF. In DNA, the CDR3 is TGTGCCAGCTCACCCTCTCCCGGGAAGGAGACCCAGTACTTC. V is TRBV18 and J is TRBJ2-5; D may be TRBD2 (5 bases). This CDR3 is 14 amino acids long. Germline lookup yields CDR1 KGHSH and CDR2 LQKENI. Trimming shortened V by 3 bases and J by 5 bases, and 13 bases separated the two germline ends.